These 22 T cell receptor beta chains came from one sample sequenced in a study of blood T cell repertoires in COVID-19. The protocol was immunoSEQ multiplex PCR, while the TCRdb copy is restricted to in-frame clones and leaves out a portion. The profile covers fewer than 200,000 clones, with 75% to 85% appearing a single time and around 15% taken by the ten largest. Material: PBMCs or T cells enriched from blood (not recorded which). These receptor sequences come from a man in his forties or fifties who had recovered from COVID-19.

CDR3 in amino acids: CASSPRGGRNTEAFF. The CDR3 nucleotides read TGTGCCAGCAGCCCCCGCGGGGGGCGGAACACTGAAGCTTTCTTT. This chain uses TRBV7-9 with TRBJ1-1; TRBD1 is a possible D gene (6 bases). The CDR3 length is 15 residues. V gave up 5 bases and J gave up 1 base, with 14 bases separating them. Germline loops: CDR1 SEHNR, CDR2 FQNEAQ (reference sequence).

The chain joins TRBV6-5 to TRBJ1-5; 7 nucleotides agree with TRBD1. The V gene's germline CDR1 is MNHEY and CDR2 SVGAGI. The CDR3 consists of 15 residues. Trimming took 6 bases from V and 4 from J; bases not matched to a gene: 9. The CDR3 is CASRTRDSVNQPQHF. Written as DNA, the CDR3 is TGTGCCAGCAGAACCCGGGACAGCGTTAATCAGCCCCAGCATTTT.

J is TRBJ2-5 and V is TRBV5-1; 13 bases line up with TRBD2. Germline V lookup: CDR1 SGHRS, CDR2 YFSETQ. The CDR3 spans 16 residues. The trim removed 0 bases at V and 5 bases at J, leaving 4 bases unmatched. CDR3 sequence reads: CASSLVGTSGMETQYF. Written as DNA, the CDR3 is TGCGCCAGCAGCTTGGTTGGGACTAGCGGGATGGAGACCCAGTACTTC.

V and J are TRBV10-2 and TRBJ2-5; TRBD2 matches 7 bases. This CDR3 contains 17 residues. Germline V gene data show CDR1 as WSHSY and CDR2 as SAAADI. J was trimmed by 0 bases and V by 6 bases; bases with no gene match: 13. The CDR3 reads CASRGLTDLLYQETQYF. The CDR3 nucleotides are TGCGCCAGCAGGGGACTAACAGACTTACTTTACCAAGAGACCCAGTACTTC.

The genes are TRBV6-5 and TRBJ1-2, with 9 bases fitting TRBD1. CDR3 size: 15 residues. The germline gives CDR1 MNHEY, CDR2 SVGAGI. V lost 4 bases and J lost 5; bases outside the gene matches: 8. The CDR3 bases are TGTGCCAGCAGTTTGGGACAGGGTTCGTGGTATGGCTACACCTTC. It yields the protein CASSLGQGSWYGYTF.

This chain uses TRBV18 with TRBJ1-1, with TRBD1 as a possible D gene (6 bases). Trimming took 3 bases from V and 2 from J, leaving 25 bases between them. CDR1 KGHSH and CDR2 LQKENI come from the germline V gene. The CDR3 loop spans 19 amino acids. The CDR3 protein is CASSPPWTAALSFNTEAFF. CDR3 sequence (DNA): TGTGCCAGCTCACCGCCCTGGACAGCCGCCTTGTCGTTTAACACTGAAGCTTTCTTT.

This clone was observed once. The V gene is TRBV7-8, the J gene TRBJ2-7; D might be TRBD1 (6 bases). Germline V CDR1 and CDR2: SGHVS, FQNEAQ. The CDR3 consists of 13 residues. The germline V and J ends were trimmed by 3 bases and 7 bases, with 13 bases remaining between them. The CDR3 DNA reads TGTGCCAGCAGCTTCACCAGGGGTAGGGAGCAGTACTTC. Amino acids: CASSFTRGREQYF.

This clone was found a few times. This chain links TRBV7-9 with TRBJ2-7; 9 nucleotides line up with TRBD1. Germline assignment: CDR1 SEHNR and CDR2 FQNEAQ (reference sequence). The CDR3 runs to 16 residues. The V gene end was trimmed by 4 bases and the J gene end by 5 bases; junction bases not matched to a gene: 12. The DNA for the CDR3 is TGTGCCAGCAGCTCGAGGGCCGGGACAGGGTTGAACGAGCAGTACTTC. It codes for CASSSRAGTGLNEQYF.

This rearrangement joins TRBV7-9 to TRBJ2-5; perhaps TRBD2 as D (5 bases). CDR3 length equals 13 residues. Between the trimmed V and J ends, which lost 2 bases and 4 bases, there was a span of 8 bases. Per the germline V gene, CDR1 is SEHNR and CDR2 is FQNEAQ (reference sequence). The CDR3 region is CASSLTAGETQYF. The CDR3 DNA follows: TGTGCCAGCAGCTTAACCGCGGGAGAGACCCAGTACTTC.

The chain combines TRBV2 with TRBJ2-7; maybe TRBD2 (5 bases). The ends were cut back, 7 bases at V and 3 bases at J, with 10 bases in the middle. This CDR3 comprises 12 residues. Germline loops: CDR1 SNHLY, CDR2 FYNNEI. The CDR3 DNA follows: TGTGCCAGCAAGTCGGGGTACTACGAGCAGTACTTC. It is translated as CASKSGYYEQYF.

This clone was observed a single time. The chain is built from TRBV4-1 and TRBJ1-6; D not certain. Germline CDR1 MGHRA, CDR2 YSYEKL. This CDR3 is 17 amino acids long. V lost 0 bases and J lost 4, with 13 bases in between. This CDR3 reads CASSQESASEYNSPLHF. In DNA form, the CDR3 reads TGCGCCAGCAGCCAAGAATCCGCCTCTGAGTATAATTCACCCCTCCACTTT.

This clone was recorded many times. V and J are TRBV6-5 and TRBJ1-3; no reliable D call. The V end was cut by 6 bases, the J end by 4 bases, with 16 bases between. This CDR3 contains 15 residues. Germline V gene sequence: CDR1 MNHEY, CDR2 SVGAGI. The CDR3, as DNA: TGTGCCAGCAGAACCGAGCCGGGAACGGGAAACACCATATATTTT. This translates into CASRTEPGTGNTIYF.

The V call is TRBV1, the J call TRBJ1-1. TRBV1 corresponds to a pseudogene. The CDR3 has 16 residues. CDR3 sequence: CTSSQYLLKPNTEAFF. The DNA of the CDR3 is TGCACCAGCAGCCAATACTTACTTAAGCCGAACACTGAAGCTTTCTTT.

Points on this clone: The same CDR3 is also encoded by other DNA sequences in this sample. This chain links TRBV5-1 with TRBJ2-2; 11 bases align to TRBD1. Trimming at V came to 3 bases and at J to 2 bases, leaving 3 bases not matched to a gene. Germline CDR1 SGHRS, CDR2 YFSETQ. The CDR3 runs to 16 residues. CDR3 protein: CASSSGTGGNTGELFF. For the CDR3, the DNA is TGCGCCAGCAGCTCGGGGACAGGGGGAAACACCGGGGAGCTGTTTTTT.

The chain joins TRBV14 to TRBJ2-7; weak D call: TRBD2 (6 bases). The CDR3 has 14 amino acids. Looked up from germline, CDR1 is SGHDN and CDR2 is FVKESK. Trimming removed 8 bases at V and 1 base at J, with 15 bases between. CDR3 loop: CASSGRRGSYEQYF. The CDR3, as DNA: TGTGCCAGCTCGGGGAGGCGGGGATCCTACGAGCAGTACTTC.

Concerning this clone: One end of the junction is discordant with germline, which a read error may explain. The rearrangement uses TRBV14 and TRBJ1-2; D unclear. The germline V gene encodes CDR1 SGHDN and CDR2 FVKESK. The CDR3 spans 12 residues. CDR3 sequence reads: CASSQSVYGYTF. The CDR3 coding sequence is TGCGCCAGCAGCCAATCGGTCTATGGCTACACCTTC. The whole variable domain, filled in from reference TRBV14 and TRBJ1-2, reads EAGVTQFPSHSVIEKGQTVTLRCDPISGHDNLYWYRRVMGKEIKFLLHFVKESKQDESGMPNNRFLAERTGGTYSTLKVQPAELEDSGVYFCASSQSVYGYTFGSGTRLTVV.

The chain employs TRBV5-1 and TRBJ1-2, with TRBD1 matching over 8 bases. The V segment lost 0 bases and the J segment 10 bases; nucleotides outside the gene matches: 5. The CDR3 has 13 amino acids. Germline V gene data show CDR1 as SGHRS and CDR2 as YFSETQ. The CDR3 region has the DNA TGCGCCAGCAGCTTGGGGGGACAGGACGCCTACACCTTC. Its translation: CASSLGGQDAYTF.

J is TRBJ1-1 and V is TRBV5-4; D is uncertain. Germline lookup yields CDR1 SGHNT and CDR2 YYREEE (reference sequence). Trimming removed 0 bases from V and 7 bases from J, with 10 bases in between. This CDR3 spans 13 amino acids. The CDR3: CASSLDDNLEAFF. CDR3 bases: TGTGCCAGCAGCTTGGACGACAATCTTGAAGCTTTCTTT.

In the case of this clone: This same CDR3 is encoded by further DNA sequences in the sample. The rearrangement links TRBV5-1 to TRBJ1-1; D is possibly TRBD1 (6 bases). Germline-derived CDR1 and CDR2 are SGHRS and YFSETQ. The V gene lost 1 base and the J gene lost 3 bases, with 13 bases spanning the gap. The CDR3 is 15 residues long. CDR3 sequence (DNA): TGCGCCAGCAGCTTGTCACCAGGGGCGGACACTGAAGCTTTCTTT. Protein product: CASSLSPGADTEAFF.

This chain uses TRBV14 with TRBJ2-7, with D possibly TRBD1 on 6 matching bases. Germline V gives CDR1 SGHDN, CDR2 FVKESK. Trimming took off 3 bases at V and 6 bases at J, with 9 bases between the two ends. There are 12 residues in the CDR3. CDR3 region: CASSQTTGEQYF. The CDR3 nucleotides are TGTGCCAGCAGCCAGACGACAGGCGAGCAGTACTTC.

The rearrangement uses TRBV5-4 and TRBJ1-6; TRBD1 aligns across 11 bases. The CDR3 is 15 amino acids. Unmatched junction bases numbered 2, after V lost 2 bases and J lost 7 bases. In germline, CDR1 is SGHNT, CDR2 YYREEE (reference sequence). In DNA form, the CDR3 reads TGTGCCAGCAGCTTAGGACAGGGGGCGAATTCACCCCTCCACTTT. As protein: CASSLGQGANSPLHF. Looking up the rest from reference TRBV5-4 and TRBJ1-6 gives the full variable domain: ETGVTQSPTHLIKTRGQQVTLRCSSQSGHNTVSWYQQALGQGPQFIFQYYREEENGRGNFPPRFSGLQFPNYSSELNVNALELDDSALYLCASSLGQGANSPLHFGNGTRLTVT.

This sequence joins TRBV5-5 and TRBJ1-5; D is unclear. This CDR3 spans 15 amino acids. The V and J ends lost 4 bases and 3 bases respectively, with 14 bases between them. Germline-derived CDR1 and CDR2 are SGHKS and YYEKEE (reference sequence). CDR3 in DNA: TGTGCCAGCAGCGCGCTCTCCGCTTCCAATCAGCCCCAGCATTTT. Its protein product is CASSALSASNQPQHF.